The 14 T cell receptor beta chains in this list originate from one sample, sequenced in a study of early T cells in non-severe SARS-CoV-2 infection. TCRdb processed the 5' RACE reads anew with MiXCR; each CDR3 protein has one entry. The profile shows fewer than 100,000 distinct CDR3 sequences, about 6.5% of them singletons. Sequenced: whole blood. Receptors were obtained from an adult who was a healthcare worker with PCR-confirmed SARS-CoV-2 infection or an uninfected control (not recorded which).

The sample holds a few counts of this clonotype. One end of the junction does not line up with germline, which may come from a read error. CDR3 loop: CASSFGRDLAF. DNA of the CDR3: TGTGCCAGCAGTTTCGGCAGGGATTTGGCCTTC. The chain combines TRBV12-3 or TRBV12-4 with TRBJ1-2; D may be TRBD1 (5 bases). The CDR3 covers 11 residues.

This clonotype has just a few counts. This chain uses TRBV20-1 with TRBJ2-3, with 8 bases identical to TRBD2. CDR1 is DFQATT, CDR2 SNEGSKA, per germline (reference sequence). The V gene end was trimmed by 3 bases and the J gene end by 1 base; junction bases not matched to a gene: 6. CDR3 length: 15 amino acids. The CDR3 sequence: CSASRGGQRTDTQYF. The DNA for the CDR3 is TGCAGTGCTAGTCGGGGGGGTCAACGCACAGATACGCAGTATTTT.

This clonotype was detected ten times or more. The chain has TRBV15 and TRBJ2-5, with D possibly being TRBD1 (6 bases). Trimming left V 3 bases short and J 5 bases short, with 16 bases between. The CDR3 length is 15 residues. Germline assignment: CDR1 LNHNV and CDR2 YYDKDF (reference sequence). CDR3: CATSRTGGPGETQYF. CDR3 nucleotide sequence: TGTGCCACCAGCAGGACAGGAGGCCCGGGGGAGACCCAGTACTTC. Full variable domain (outside the CDR3, taken from reference TRBV15 and TRBJ2-5): DAMVIQNPRYQVTQFGKPVTLSCSQTLNHNVMYWYQQKSSQAPKLLFHYYDKDFNNEADTPDNFQSRRPNTSFCFLDIRSPGLGDTAMYLCATSRTGGPGETQYFGPGTRLLVL.

The V gene is TRBV7-9, the J gene TRBJ2-7; TRBD1 aligns across 8 bases. This CDR3 region has 15 residues. With 1 base clipped from V and 2 bases from J, the junction kept 4 bases outside the gene matches. Germline V gene lookup returns CDR1 SEHNR and CDR2 FQNEAQ (reference sequence). CDR3 sequence: CASSLEGQATYEQYF. The CDR3 DNA sequence: TGTGCCAGCAGCTTAGAGGGACAGGCAACCTACGAGCAGTACTTC.

The table lists this clonotype with a few counts. The chain joins TRBV12-3 or TRBV12-4 to TRBJ2-1; 8 nucleotides agree with TRBD2. CDR3 length: 16 residues. V gave up 3 bases and J gave up 8 bases; unmatched junction bases: 12. The CDR3 sequence is CASSFGGGNGYYEQFF. CDR3 DNA sequence: TGTGCCAGCAGTTTCGGCGGGGGGAATGGGTACTATGAGCAGTTCTTC.

This chain uses TRBV5-1 with TRBJ1-1; a possible D gene is TRBD1 (5 bases). V lost 6 bases, J lost 4 bases, and 13 bases lay in between. The CDR3 is 13 amino acids. Germline V gene lookup returns CDR1 SGHRS and CDR2 YFSETQ. The CDR3 sequence is CASKGTGPTEAFF. CDR3 sequence (DNA): TGCGCCAGCAAGGGGACCGGCCCCACTGAAGCTTTCTTT.

This clonotype was found a few times. The chain recombines TRBV11-3 with TRBJ2-1; D gene unclear. Between the trimmed V and J ends, which lost 5 bases and 3 bases, there was a span of 8 bases. Germline loops: CDR1 SGHNT, CDR2 YENEEA. The CDR3 is 13 residues long. The DNA of the CDR3 is TGTGCCAGCAGCAACACAGACTACAATGAGCAGTTCTTC. Translation: CASSNTDYNEQFF.

This clonotype was found a few times. This chain links TRBV5-4 with TRBJ2-1, with 7 nucleotides matching TRBD2. The CDR3 has 13 residues. Germline V lookup: CDR1 SGHNT, CDR2 YYREEE (reference sequence). V lost 4 bases, J lost 9 bases, and 7 bases stayed unmatched. This chain's CDR3 is CASSPGLHFEQFF. CDR3 nucleotides: TGTGCCAGCAGCCCGGGACTACATTTTGAGCAGTTCTTC.

This clonotype turned up a few times. The rearrangement links TRBV7-9 to TRBJ2-3, with 11 bases fitting TRBD2. V shed 6 bases and J 7 bases; nucleotides not matched to a gene: 12. Germline V CDR1 and CDR2: SEHNR, FQNEAQ (reference sequence). This CDR3 is built from 16 residues. CDR3 DNA sequence: TGTGCCAGCAGTCGAAACTTAGCGGGAGGGCCATATACGCAGTATTTT. It translates to CASSRNLAGGPYTQYF.

This clonotype was seen many times. The gene calls are TRBV19 and TRBJ1-3, with TRBD1 as a possible D gene (5 bases). The CDR3 contains 14 residues. The V gene's germline CDR1 is LNHDA and CDR2 SQIVND (reference sequence). V was pared by 3 bases and J by 0 bases, with 6 bases between. Here the CDR3 reads CASSIGASGNTIYF. In DNA, the CDR3 is TGTGCCAGTAGTATCGGGGCCTCTGGAAACACCATATATTTT.

This clonotype came up a few times. The chain carries TRBV28 and TRBJ1-3, with 8 bases that match TRBD1. The germline V gene encodes CDR1 MDHEN and CDR2 SYDVKM. V shed 6 bases, J shed 9 bases, and the junction held 22 bases outside the gene matches. The length of the CDR3 is 18 residues. The chain's CDR3 is CASSRGNKGQGAFGTIYF. CDR3 DNA sequence: TGTGCCAGCAGCCGCGGGAATAAAGGACAGGGCGCTTTTGGCACCATATATTTT.

This clonotype occurred many times. This sequence joins TRBV7-9 and TRBJ2-7; the match to TRBD1 covers 9 bases. The germline V gene has CDR1 SEHNR and CDR2 FQNEAQ (reference sequence). There are 17 residues in the CDR3. The J segment lost 0 bases and the V segment lost 4 bases, leaving 10 bases of the junction unmatched. CDR3 sequence (DNA): TGTGCCAGCAGCTCCGGAACCGGGACAGGGAGCTCCTACGAGCAGTACTTC. Amino acids: CASSSGTGTGSSYEQYF.

There are a few counts of this clonotype. The chain recombines TRBV12-3 or TRBV12-4 with TRBJ2-7, with D maybe TRBD2 (6 bases). CDR3 length equals 14 residues. The germline V and J ends were trimmed by 4 bases and 0 bases, with 10 bases remaining between them. CDR3 sequence (DNA): TGTGCCAGCAGTTACGGGGGTAGCTCCTACGAGCAGTACTTC. Translation: CASSYGGSSYEQYF.

This chain joins TRBV6-5 and TRBJ2-7, with a tentative D call TRBD2 (6 bases). The CDR3 has 14 amino acids. Trimming took off 11 bases at V and 7 bases at J, with 24 bases between the two ends. Germline V gene sequence: CDR1 MNHEY, CDR2 SVGAGI. As DNA, the CDR3 is TGTGCCTCTACCCCATGGAGGGCTCTAGGGGAGCAGTACTTC. Its protein product is CASTPWRALGEQYF.